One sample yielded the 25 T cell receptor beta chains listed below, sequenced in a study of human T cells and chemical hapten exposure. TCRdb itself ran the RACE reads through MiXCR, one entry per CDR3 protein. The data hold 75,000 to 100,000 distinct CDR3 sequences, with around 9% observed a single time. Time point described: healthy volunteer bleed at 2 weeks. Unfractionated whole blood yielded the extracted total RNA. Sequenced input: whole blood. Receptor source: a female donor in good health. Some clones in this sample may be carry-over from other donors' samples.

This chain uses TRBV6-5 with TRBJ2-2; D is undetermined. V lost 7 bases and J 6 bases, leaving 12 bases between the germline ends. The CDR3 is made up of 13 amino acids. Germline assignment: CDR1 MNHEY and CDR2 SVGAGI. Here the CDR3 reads CASKRYLAGELFF. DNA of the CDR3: TGTGCCAGCAAACGGTATTTGGCCGGGGAGCTGTTTTTT.

CDR3 sequence reads: CASSSEGVSNQPQHF. The CDR3, as DNA: TGTGCCAGCAGTTCGGAGGGAGTAAGCAATCAGCCCCAGCATTTT. The gene calls are TRBV12-3 or TRBV12-4 and TRBJ1-5, with no clear D. The CDR3 extends over 15 amino acids. V lost 4 bases, J lost 1 base, and 11 bases lay in between.

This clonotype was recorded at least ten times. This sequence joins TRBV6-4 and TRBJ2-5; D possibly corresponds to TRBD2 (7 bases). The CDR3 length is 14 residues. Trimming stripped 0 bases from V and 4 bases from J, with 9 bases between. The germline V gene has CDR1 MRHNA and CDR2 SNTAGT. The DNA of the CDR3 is TGTGCCAGCAGTGACTCGGCGGGGGCAGAGACCCAGTACTTC. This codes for CASSDSAGAETQYF.

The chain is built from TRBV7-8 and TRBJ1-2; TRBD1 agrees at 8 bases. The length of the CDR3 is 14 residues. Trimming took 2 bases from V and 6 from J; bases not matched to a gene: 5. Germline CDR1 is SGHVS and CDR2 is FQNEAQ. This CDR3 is CASSLIQGANGYTF. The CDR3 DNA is TGTGCCAGCAGCTTAATCCAGGGGGCGAATGGCTACACCTTC.

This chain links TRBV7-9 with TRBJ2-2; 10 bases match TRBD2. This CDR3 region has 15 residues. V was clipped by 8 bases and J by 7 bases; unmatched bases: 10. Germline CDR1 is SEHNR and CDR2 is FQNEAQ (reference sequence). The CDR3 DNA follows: TGTGCCAGCGTAGGGGCCCTAGCGGGAGTCGGGGAGCTGTTTTTT. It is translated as CASVGALAGVGELFF.

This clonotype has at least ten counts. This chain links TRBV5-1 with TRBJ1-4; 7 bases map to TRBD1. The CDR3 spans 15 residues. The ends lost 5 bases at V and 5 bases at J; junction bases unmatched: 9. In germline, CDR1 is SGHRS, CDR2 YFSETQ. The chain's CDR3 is CASRLRDSYNEKLFF. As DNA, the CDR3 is TGCGCCAGCAGATTAAGGGACAGTTACAATGAAAAACTGTTTTTT.

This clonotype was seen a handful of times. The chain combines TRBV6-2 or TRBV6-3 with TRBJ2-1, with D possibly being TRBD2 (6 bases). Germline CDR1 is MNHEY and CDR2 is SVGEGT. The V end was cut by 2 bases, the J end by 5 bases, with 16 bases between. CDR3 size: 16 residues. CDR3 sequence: CASSYPRLAFNNEQFF. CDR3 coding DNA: TGTGCCAGCAGTTACCCCCGGCTAGCGTTCAACAATGAGCAGTTCTTC.

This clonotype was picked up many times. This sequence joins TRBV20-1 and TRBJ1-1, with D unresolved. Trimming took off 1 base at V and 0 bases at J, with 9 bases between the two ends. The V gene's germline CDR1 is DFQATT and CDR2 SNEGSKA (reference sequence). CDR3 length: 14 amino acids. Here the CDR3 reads CSARGEGLNTEAFF. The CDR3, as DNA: TGCAGTGCTAGAGGAGAAGGGTTGAACACTGAAGCTTTCTTT.

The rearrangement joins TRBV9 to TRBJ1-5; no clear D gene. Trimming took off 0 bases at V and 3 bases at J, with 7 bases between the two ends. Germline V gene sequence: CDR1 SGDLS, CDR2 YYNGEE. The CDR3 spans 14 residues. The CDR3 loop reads CASSVAGDNQPQHF. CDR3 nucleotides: TGTGCCAGCAGCGTAGCTGGGGACAATCAGCCCCAGCATTTT. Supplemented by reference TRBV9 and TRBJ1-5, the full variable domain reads DSGVTQTPKHLITATGQRVTLRCSPRSGDLSVYWYQQSLDQGLQFLIQYYNGEERAKGNILERFSAQQFPDLHSELNLSSLELGDSALYFCASSVAGDNQPQHFGDGTRLSIL.

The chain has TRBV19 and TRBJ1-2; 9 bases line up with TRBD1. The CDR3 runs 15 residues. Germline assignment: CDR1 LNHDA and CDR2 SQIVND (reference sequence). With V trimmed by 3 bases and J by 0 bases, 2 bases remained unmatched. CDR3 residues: CASSIRDRANYGYTF. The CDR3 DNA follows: TGTGCCAGTAGTATCCGGGACAGGGCTAACTATGGCTACACCTTC.

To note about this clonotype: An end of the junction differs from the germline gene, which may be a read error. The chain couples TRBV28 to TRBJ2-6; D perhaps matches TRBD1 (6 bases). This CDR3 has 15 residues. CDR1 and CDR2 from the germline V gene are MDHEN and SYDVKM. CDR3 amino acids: CASSLQGAGAKVLTF. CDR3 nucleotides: TGTGCCAGCAGTCTACAGGGAGCTGGGGCCAAAGTCCTGACTTTC.

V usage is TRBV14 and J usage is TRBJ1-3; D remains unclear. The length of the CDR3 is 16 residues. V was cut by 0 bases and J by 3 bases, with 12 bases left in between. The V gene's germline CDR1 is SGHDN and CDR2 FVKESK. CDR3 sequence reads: CASSQDPWRDGNTIYF. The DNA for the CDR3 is TGTGCCAGCAGCCAAGATCCTTGGAGAGATGGAAACACCATATATTTT.

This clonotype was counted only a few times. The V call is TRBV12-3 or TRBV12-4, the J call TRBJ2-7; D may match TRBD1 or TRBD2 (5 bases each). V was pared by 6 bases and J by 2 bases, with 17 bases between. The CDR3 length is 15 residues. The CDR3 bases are TGTGCCAGCAGCCGGAGAGGGGACGGCACCTACGAGCAGTACTTC. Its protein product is CASSRRGDGTYEQYF.

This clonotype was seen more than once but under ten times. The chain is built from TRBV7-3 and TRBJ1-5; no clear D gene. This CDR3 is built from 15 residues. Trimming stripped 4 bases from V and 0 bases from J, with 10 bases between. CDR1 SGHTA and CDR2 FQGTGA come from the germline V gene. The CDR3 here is CASSSTVPSNQPQHF. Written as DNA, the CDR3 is TGTGCCAGCAGCTCGACGGTTCCTAGCAATCAGCCCCAGCATTTT.

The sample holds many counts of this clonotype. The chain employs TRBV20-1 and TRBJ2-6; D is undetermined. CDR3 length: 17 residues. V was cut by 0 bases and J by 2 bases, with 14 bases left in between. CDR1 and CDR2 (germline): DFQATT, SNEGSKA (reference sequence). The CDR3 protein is CSAREPLLGAGANVLTF. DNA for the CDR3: TGCAGTGCTAGAGAACCACTCTTGGGTGCTGGGGCCAACGTCCTGACTTTC.

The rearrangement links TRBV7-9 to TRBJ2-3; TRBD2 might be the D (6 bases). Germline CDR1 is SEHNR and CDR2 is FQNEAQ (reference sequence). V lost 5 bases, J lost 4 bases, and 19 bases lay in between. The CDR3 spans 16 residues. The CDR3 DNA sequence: TGTGCCAGCAGCCAAGGGACTTTTCTTGTACCAGATACGCAGTATTTT. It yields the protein CASSQGTFLVPDTQYF.

CDR3 DNA sequence: TGCAGCGTTGCCCTAGGACAGGGCAATCAGCCCCAGCATTTT. This sequence encodes CSVALGQGNQPQHF. The genes are TRBV29-1 and TRBJ1-5, with TRBD1 matching over 7 bases. Germline CDR1 SQVTM, CDR2 ANQGSEA. The CDR3 totals 14 residues. V trimming: 4 bases; J trimming: 2 bases; junction bases outside the gene matches: 5.

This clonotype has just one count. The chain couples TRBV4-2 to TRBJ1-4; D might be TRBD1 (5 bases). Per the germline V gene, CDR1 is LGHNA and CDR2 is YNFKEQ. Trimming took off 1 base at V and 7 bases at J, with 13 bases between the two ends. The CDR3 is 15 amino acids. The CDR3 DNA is TGTGCCAGCAGCCAAGTTGCAGGGCGCCGTGAAAAACTGTTTTTT. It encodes CASSQVAGRREKLFF.

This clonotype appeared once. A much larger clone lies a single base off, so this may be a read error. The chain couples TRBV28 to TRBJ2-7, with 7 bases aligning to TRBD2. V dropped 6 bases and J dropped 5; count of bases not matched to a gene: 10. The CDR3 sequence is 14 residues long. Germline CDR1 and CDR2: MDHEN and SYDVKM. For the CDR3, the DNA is TGTGCCAGCAGCCCCGCAGCGGGAATCCACGAGCAGTACTTC. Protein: CASSPAAGIHEQYF.

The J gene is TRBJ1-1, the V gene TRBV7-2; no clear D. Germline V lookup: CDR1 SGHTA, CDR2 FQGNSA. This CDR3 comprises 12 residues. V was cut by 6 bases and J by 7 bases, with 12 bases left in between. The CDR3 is CASSLVGVEAFF. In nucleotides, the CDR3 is TGTGCCAGCAGTCTCGTTGGGGTTGAAGCTTTCTTT.

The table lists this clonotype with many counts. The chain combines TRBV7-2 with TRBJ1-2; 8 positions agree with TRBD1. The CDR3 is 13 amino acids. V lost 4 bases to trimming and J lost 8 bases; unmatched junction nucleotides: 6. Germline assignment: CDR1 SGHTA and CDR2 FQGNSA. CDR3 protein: CASSYGQGGGYTF. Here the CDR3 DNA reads TGTGCCAGCAGCTATGGACAGGGAGGCGGCTACACCTTC.

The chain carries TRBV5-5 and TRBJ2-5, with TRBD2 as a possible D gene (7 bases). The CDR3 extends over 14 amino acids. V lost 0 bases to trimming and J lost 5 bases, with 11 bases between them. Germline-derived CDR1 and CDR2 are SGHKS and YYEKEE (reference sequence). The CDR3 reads CASSLGGGGETQYF. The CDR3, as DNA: TGTGCCAGCAGCTTGGGAGGGGGGGGCGAGACCCAGTACTTC.

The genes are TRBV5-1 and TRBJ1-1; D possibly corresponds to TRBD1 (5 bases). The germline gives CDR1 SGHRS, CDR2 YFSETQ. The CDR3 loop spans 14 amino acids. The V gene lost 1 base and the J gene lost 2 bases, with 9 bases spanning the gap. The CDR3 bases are TGCGCCAGCAGCTTGCCGGGGGATAACACTGAAGCTTTCTTT. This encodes CASSLPGDNTEAFF.

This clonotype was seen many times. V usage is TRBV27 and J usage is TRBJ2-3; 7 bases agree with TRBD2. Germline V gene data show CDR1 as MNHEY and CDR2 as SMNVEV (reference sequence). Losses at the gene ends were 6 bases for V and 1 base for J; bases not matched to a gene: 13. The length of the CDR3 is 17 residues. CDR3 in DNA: TGTGCCAGCAGCCCCCTGACGGGAGGTCCCGGCACAGATACGCAGTATTTT. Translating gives CASSPLTGGPGTDTQYF.

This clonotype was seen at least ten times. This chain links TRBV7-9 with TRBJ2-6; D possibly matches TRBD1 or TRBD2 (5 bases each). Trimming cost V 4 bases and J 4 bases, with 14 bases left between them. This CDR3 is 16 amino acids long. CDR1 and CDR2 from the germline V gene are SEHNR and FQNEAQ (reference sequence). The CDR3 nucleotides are TGTGCCAGCAGCTCAGGCGAGGGGTCAGGGGCCAACGTCCTGACTTTC. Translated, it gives CASSSGEGSGANVLTF.